This T cell receptor beta chain was sequenced for a study of blood T cell repertoires in COVID-19. Study-wide context: The samples span acute and convalescent COVID-19 from the United States, Italy and Spain.

Authors' analysis steps: Reference gene primer amplification gave nucleated cell count estimates. Generated by immunoSEQ multiplex PCR, the TCRdb table keeps only in-frame clones and is missing some. The V and J calls and clone size were taken over from that table, and D and trimming were inferred from the DNA. The table records a few hundred thousand clones, 75% to 95% of them present only once. The CDR3 consists of 14 residues. The V end was cut by 3 bases, the J end by 6 bases, with 13 bases between. CDR1 is KGHSH, CDR2 LQKENI, per germline. Patients of the Seattle cohort, enrolled during active infection, were followed longitudinally.

The chain combines TRBV18 with TRBJ2-3; TRBD1 is a possible D gene (5 bases). Sequenced input: peripheral blood. The sequence came from a person in their late teens or twenties with COVID-19, enrolled during active disease. The CDR3 DNA sequence: TGTGCCAGCTCACCGCCACAGGCCTTCGATACGCAGTATTTT. It specifies CASSPPQAFDTQYF.